This T cell receptor beta chain was captured in a study of blood T cell repertoires in COVID-19. The CDR3 extends over 13 amino acids. The V end was cut by 6 bases, the J end by 2 bases, with 10 bases between. Profiled with immunoSEQ multiplex PCR; TCRdb holds only in-frame clones, not every one. The top ten hold less than 8.5% of the sample, which has over 150,000 clones, around 82% seen once. Material: PBMCs or T cells enriched from blood (not recorded which). The V call is TRBV12-3 or TRBV12-4, the J call TRBJ2-5; possible D gene TRBD1, 7 bases. The TCR comes from a middle-aged man who had recovered from COVID-19. For the CDR3, the DNA is TGTGCCAGCAGCCAGGGGGGACAAGAGACCCAGTACTTC. Translated: CASSQGGQETQYF.